Below, 11 T cell receptor beta chains from the same sample are listed, as sequenced in a study of tumor-infiltrating lymphocytes in primary liver carcinoma. Unsorted bulk tissue, about 19-30 mg of it, served as the source for co-extraction of RNA and DNA. Total RNA amounting to roughly 0.5 ug was the source from which TCR beta cDNA was made with a constant-region primer. It was through three nested multiplex PCR rounds of slightly modified ARM-PCR that TCR beta libraries arose. Use of TRBV1-TRBV30 forward primers with a C-beta reverse primer characterized the first two PCR rounds, which lasted around 9 cycles each. TCRdb processed the multiplex PCR reads anew with MiXCR; each CDR3 protein has one entry. Of approximately 24,000 distinct CDR3 sequences in the sample, over 65% were seen once. The sequenced material came from liver tumor tissue from sampling region 3. Subset denoted: tumor region T3, left-lateral pole. These receptors were collected from a middle-aged man with primary liver carcinoma and hepatitis B virus infection.

As to this clonotype: One end of the junction fails to match germline, which may point to a read error. The CDR3 DNA sequence: TGTGACATCACCAAACGATCGGGACTAGTGGGAGGGTTCTCCTGCGAGCAGTACTTC. Translated, it gives CDITKRSGLVGGFSCEQYF. The chain recombines TRBV10-3 with TRBJ2-7, with 8 bases matching TRBD2. Germline V gene sequence: CDR1 ENHRY, CDR2 SYGVKD. The CDR3 length is 19 residues.

A word on this clonotype: The conserved phenylalanine or tryptophan normally closing the CDR3 is absent here, so this likely arose from a read error. V usage is TRBV29-1 and J usage is TRBJ2-3; D is perhaps TRBD2 (7 bases). Per the germline V gene, CDR1 is SQVTM and CDR2 is ANQGSEA. The CDR3 length is 15 residues. In nucleotides, the CDR3 is TGTAGCGTGGGGGCGCGGGCGGGAGTTGAAGATACGCAGTATTCT. It codes for CSVGARAGVEDTQYS.

On this clonotype itself: Mismatch with germline at one junction end may stem from a read error. V is TRBV29-1 and J is TRBJ2-1; 9 bases map to TRBD2. From germline, CDR1 is SQVTM and CDR2 ANQGSEA. This CDR3 has 17 residues. CDR3 residues: CSVVDSGRPSSYSEQFF. The CDR3 bases are TGCAGCGTTGTAGATAGCGGGAGACCCAGCTCCTACAGTGAGCAGTTCTTC.

V usage is TRBV4-1 and J usage is TRBJ2-7, with 11 bases fitting TRBD2. Germline V CDR1 and CDR2: MGHRA, YSYEKL. V lost 1 base, J lost 13 bases, and 15 bases stayed unmatched. The CDR3 extends over 16 amino acids. CDR3 region: CASSQAETSGTYEHYF. For the CDR3, the DNA is TGCGCCAGCAGCCAAGCCGAGACTAGCGGGACCTACGAACACTACTTC.

A note on this clonotype: One junction end disagrees with the germline gene, perhaps due to a read error. The chain joins TRBV6-1 to TRBJ2-1; D is possibly TRBD2 (7 bases). This CDR3 is 11 amino acids long. Germline V gene lookup returns CDR1 MNHNS and CDR2 SASEGT. For the CDR3, the DNA is TGTACCAGCAGTGAAGTGGGGGGGGCATTCTTC. It codes for CTSSEVGGAFF.

J is TRBJ2-5 and V is TRBV29-1, with a weak D call TRBD1 (6 bases). This CDR3 contains 14 residues. The germline gives CDR1 SQVTM, CDR2 ANQGSEA. The V and J ends lost 6 bases and 4 bases respectively, with 18 bases between them. The DNA of the CDR3 is TGCAGCGTGAGGTCAGGACAGAGCCGAGAGACCCAGTACTTC. Translation gives CSVRSGQSRETQYF.

In the case of this clonotype: Mismatch with germline at one junction end may stem from a read error. This sequence joins TRBV6-1 and TRBJ1-2; D is ambiguous. The CDR3 length is 13 residues. Looked up from germline, CDR1 is MNHNS and CDR2 is SASEGT. The DNA for the CDR3 is TGTGCTAGCAGTGAACGGGTGCCTAATGGCTATACCTTC. This translates into CASSERVPNGYTF.

Points on this clonotype: The germline gene is not matched at one end of the junction; a read error may be the cause. The rearrangement uses TRBV5-4 and TRBJ1-1, with D unresolved. The CDR3 is made up of 14 amino acids. Germline lookup yields CDR1 SGHNT and CDR2 YYREEE (reference sequence). The CDR3 sequence: CASSLAWANTVAFF. CDR3 in DNA: TGTGCCAGCAGCTTGGCCTGGGCGAATACTGTAGCTTTCTTT.

For this clonotype: A junction boundary mismatches the germline segment, possibly from a read error. This chain joins TRBV10-3 and TRBJ2-3; 7 bases fit TRBD1. CDR3 length: 14 residues. Germline V CDR1 and CDR2: ENHRY, SYGVKD. The CDR3 region is CAISGGVGTDTHYF. As DNA, the CDR3 is TGCGCCATCAGTGGGGGCGTTGGGACAGATACGCACTATTTT.

This clonotype was observed once. Sequence at one end of the junction differs from germline and may be a read error. The chain uses TRBV12-3 or TRBV12-4 and TRBJ2-4; the D gene could be TRBD1 or TRBD2 (5 bases each). This CDR3 region has 18 residues. The CDR3 reads CASSVWGGTDIAKNIQYF. The CDR3 DNA reads as TGTGCCAGCAGTGTATGGGGTGGGACGGACATAGCCAAAAACATTCAGTATTTC.

Notes on this clonotype: Mismatch with germline at one junction end may stem from a read error. The J gene is TRBJ2-7, the V gene TRBV29-1, with 9 bases lining up with TRBD1. Germline V lookup: CDR1 SQVTM, CDR2 ANQGSEA. This CDR3 region has 14 residues. CDR3 DNA: TGCAGCGTCCCCAAACCGGGACAGGGAAACGAGCAGCACTTC. It specifies CSVPKPGQGNEQHF.